This record looks at one T cell receptor beta chain sequence and its context. Its antigen remains unidentified. The table came from immunoSEQ multiplex PCR; TCRdb's copy has only in-frame clones and leaves some out. The sample has over 85,000 clones, about 79% seen once. This sample is part of a study of OX40 agonist ivuxolimab in advanced cancers. Study conclusions and caveats: At 0.1 to 3.0 mg/kg, clonal expansion of CD4+ and CD8+ blood T cells had occurred by week 6. Compared with others, partial responders at 0.1-3.0 mg/kg displayed clonal expansion among the lowest. Researchers report that CD8+ T cells had, on average, more expanded clones than CD4+.

The CDR3 consists of 12 residues. The sequenced sample was CD4+ or CD8+ T cells sorted from blood, obtained in a trial of the OX40 agonist ivuxolimab. The sequence came from an adult with an advanced solid tumor such as melanoma, head and neck, liver or kidney cancer. The chain combines TRBV21-1 with TRBJ1-2; the D call of TRBD1 is as the table states it, not checked on the DNA. TRBV21-1 is a pseudogene locus. This CDR3 is CASGKGARGYTF. The CDR3 nucleotides read TGTGCCAGCGGTAAGGGGGCGAGGGGCTACACCTTC.